This TCR beta chain comes out of a study of blood T cell repertoires in COVID-19. Across the whole study: Specimens from acute and convalescent COVID-19 originated in the United States, Italy and Spain.

Trimming at V came to 3 bases and at J to 3 bases, leaving 16 bases not matched to a gene. The CDR3 covers 18 residues. CDR1 is SGHRS and CDR2 is YFSETQ in the germline V gene. Profiling relied on immunoSEQ multiplex PCR, and the TCRdb table lists in-frame clones only, not all of them. This table has approximately 47,000 clones, 85% appearing once. The rearrangement links TRBV5-1 to TRBJ2-7, with 9 bases lining up with TRBD2. The sample taken for sequencing was peripheral blood. The TCR was taken from a woman aged 60-70 years with acute or convalescent COVID-19. CDR3 sequence: CASSSPSFPGLAVYEQYF. The CDR3 DNA reads as TGCGCCAGCAGCTCCCCATCCTTTCCGGGACTAGCAGTCTACGAGCAGTACTTC.